Below are 14 T cell receptor beta chains sequenced from a single sample in a study of T cell responses to AZD1222 COVID-19 vaccine. Profiling relied on immunoSEQ multiplex PCR, and the TCRdb table lists in-frame clones only, not all of them. In the table there are approximately 150,000 clones, 90% to 95% of which are singletons. The sample in question was peripheral blood, obtained on day 0 of AZD1222 vaccination. Every receptor here comes from an adult in good health.

The CDR3 DNA reads TGCGCCAGCAGCCCCCGGGACTATAATTCACCCCTCCACTTT. Translating gives CASSPRDYNSPLHF. The genes are TRBV5-1 and TRBJ1-6; no firm D call. V lost 4 bases and J lost 3, with 8 bases in between. Germline V CDR1 and CDR2: SGHRS, YFSETQ. The length of the CDR3 is 14 residues.

The gene calls are TRBV5-4 and TRBJ2-4; D is ambiguous. Germline V gives CDR1 SGHNT, CDR2 YYREEE (reference sequence). V dropped 1 base and J dropped 0 bases, with 5 bases sitting between them. The CDR3 runs 14 residues. The CDR3 DNA sequence: TGTGCCAGCAGCTTGTGGGTAGCCAAAAACATTCAGTACTTC. Translated, it gives CASSLWVAKNIQYF.

The CDR3: CASSYGRRLLRDNEQFF. CDR3 nucleotides: TGTGCCAGCAGTTACGGGAGACGGTTGCTCAGGGACAATGAGCAGTTCTTC. V gene TRBV6-2 or TRBV6-3 combines with J gene TRBJ2-1, with D tentatively TRBD1 or TRBD2 (5 bases each). Per germline, CDR1 MNHEY and CDR2 SVGEGT. Deletions cut 2 bases from V and 5 bases from J, with 19 bases between. The CDR3 has 17 amino acids.

This clone has just one count. The J gene is TRBJ1-2, the V gene TRBV24-1; D unresolved. The V end lost 1 base, the J end lost 4 bases, and 3 bases lay between the germline ends. The CDR3 is 12 amino acids. The germline V gene encodes CDR1 KGHDR and CDR2 SFDVKD. The DNA for the CDR3 is TGTGCCACCAGTGATTTCGGCTATGGCTACACCTTC. Amino acid sequence: CATSDFGYGYTF.

The V gene is TRBV4-1, the J gene TRBJ2-3, with 9 bases matching TRBD2. V trimming: 3 bases; J trimming: 5 bases; junction bases outside the gene matches: 15. The CDR3 sequence is 18 residues long. Germline CDR1 reads MGHRA; CDR2 reads YSYEKL. The CDR3 sequence: CASSQGRGGFLSVDTQYF. The CDR3 bases are TGCGCCAGCAGCCAGGGGCGGGGGGGCTTTCTTTCGGTAGATACGCAGTATTTT.

This rearrangement joins TRBV29-1 to TRBJ2-7; 7 bases agree with TRBD1. After removal of 4 bases from V and 1 base from J, the junction contained 4 bases not matched to a gene. The CDR3 sequence is 13 residues long. Germline-derived CDR1 and CDR2 are SQVTM and ANQGSEA. The CDR3 spells CSVGGRGSYEQYF. CDR3 in DNA: TGCAGCGTTGGGGGCAGGGGGTCCTACGAGCAGTACTTC.

The gene calls are TRBV7-2 and TRBJ1-2; no reliable D call. This CDR3 comprises 12 residues. Between the trimmed V and J ends, which lost 1 base and 14 bases, there was a span of 14 bases. CDR1 and CDR2 from the germline V gene are SGHTA and FQGNSA. The CDR3 protein is CASSLGVGGRTF. CDR3 nucleotide sequence: TGTGCCAGCAGCTTAGGTGTGGGCGGAAGGACCTTC.

This chain uses TRBV3-1 (or the pseudogene TRBV3-2) with TRBJ1-4, with D hard to call. The germline V gene has CDR1 LGHDT and CDR2 YNNKEL (reference sequence). This CDR3 region has 16 residues. V dropped 1 base and J dropped 4 bases, with 13 bases sitting between them. CDR3 nucleotide sequence: TGTGCCAGCAGCCAAGTTGGGTCAGAACTTAATGAAAAACTGTTTTTT. Translation: CASSQVGSELNEKLFF.

Regarding this clone: This sample includes further DNA sequences coding for the same CDR3. The J gene is TRBJ1-2, the V gene TRBV30; 8 bases align to TRBD1. With V trimmed by 5 bases and J by 5 bases, 4 bases remained unmatched. CDR3 length: 12 residues. From germline, CDR1 is GTSNPN and CDR2 SVGIG (reference sequence). The CDR3 protein is CAWSTGAYGYTF. CDR3 bases: TGTGCCTGGTCGACAGGGGCATATGGCTACACCTTC.

This clone was picked up one time. The J gene is TRBJ1-1, the V gene TRBV10-2; D is unclear. Trimming took off 10 bases at V and 0 bases at J, with 27 bases between the two ends. The CDR3 length is 18 residues. From germline, CDR1 is WSHSY and CDR2 SAAADI. The CDR3 sequence: CATLAGSEKLPMNTEAFF. CDR3 DNA: TGCGCCACCTTAGCGGGGAGCGAGAAACTACCCATGAACACTGAAGCTTTCTTT.

The chain employs TRBV10-3 and TRBJ1-2; TRBD1 might be the D (5 bases). Germline-derived CDR1 and CDR2 are ENHRY and SYGVKD. Trimming left V 10 bases short and J 2 bases short, with 11 bases between. This CDR3 has 12 amino acids. CDR3 nucleotide sequence: TGTGCCACCTGGGACGGCAACTATGGCTACACCTTC. Translation gives CATWDGNYGYTF.

This chain joins TRBV9 and TRBJ2-2; the match to TRBD2 covers 7 bases. CDR3 length equals 16 residues. Germline loops: CDR1 SGDLS, CDR2 YYNGEE. V lost 2 bases to trimming and J lost 4 bases; unmatched junction nucleotides: 8. The CDR3 bases are TGTGCCAGCAGCGTTGGCGAGCGGGGAGTCACCGGGGAGCTGTTTTTT. Its protein is CASSVGERGVTGELFF.

The rearrangement uses TRBV29-1 and TRBJ1-5, with D maybe TRBD1 (6 bases). The CDR3 has 13 residues. Germline V gene sequence: CDR1 SQVTM, CDR2 ANQGSEA. The CDR3 DNA follows: TGCAGGCTATCGGACAGTCAGAGACAGCCCCAGCATTTT. Translation: CRLSDSQRQPQHF.

The V call is TRBV10-3, the J call TRBJ2-3; 7 bases align to TRBD2. The CDR3 is 14 residues long. V dropped 0 bases and J dropped 10; count of bases not matched to a gene: 7. The V gene's germline CDR1 is ENHRY and CDR2 SYGVKD. CDR3 DNA: TGTGCCATCAGTGAGTCGACGGGGACTATTGCGCAGTATTTT. Translation: CAISESTGTIAQYF.